The sequence of this T cell receptor beta chain was determined in a study of blood T cell repertoires in COVID-19. Study details: Nucleic acid was either cDNA or gDNA, and it came from T cells, B-cell-depleted T cells, or PBMCs.

Profiled with immunoSEQ multiplex PCR; TCRdb holds only in-frame clones, not every one. The table lists fewer than 250,000 clones, around 82% of them singletons. The V gene end was trimmed by 6 bases and the J gene end by 5 bases; junction bases not matched to a gene: 12. The V gene's germline CDR1 is MNHEY and CDR2 SVGAGI. This CDR3 has 15 residues. V and J are TRBV6-5 and TRBJ2-5, with 7 bases lining up with TRBD1. The receptor was isolated from a woman aged 40 to 50 who had been exposed to COVID-19. The source material was PBMCs or T cells enriched from blood (not recorded which). Here the CDR3 DNA reads TGTGCCAGCAGCTCAGGACAGGTATCAGGGGAGACCCAGTACTTC. It translates to CASSSGQVSGETQYF.